Each of the 13 T cell receptor beta chains below was sequenced from the same sample in a study of cytomegalovirus exposure and HLA in healthy donors. Primers included in the PCR were 60 Vbeta and 13 Jbeta primers. The assay was immunoSEQ multiplex PCR, and TCRdb's table has in-frame clones only and misses some. The table shows 180,000 or so clones, with about three quarters occurring only once. The sample taken for sequencing was PBMCs. The receptors stem from a man aged 18 to 29 in good health and CMV-seronegative.

This clone was seen a few times. This chain joins TRBV27 and TRBJ1-6, with 7 bases fitting TRBD1. Per germline, CDR1 MNHEY and CDR2 SMNVEV (reference sequence). This CDR3 is 15 amino acids long. V gave up 5 bases and J gave up 6 bases; unmatched junction bases: 7. CDR3 residues: CASSPNRGVNSPLHF. For the CDR3, the DNA is TGTGCCAGCAGTCCAAACAGGGGCGTTAATTCACCCCTCCACTTT.

This rearrangement joins TRBV18 to TRBJ2-7, with 10 bases identical to TRBD1. Germline V gene sequence: CDR1 KGHSH, CDR2 LQKENI. With V trimmed by 3 bases and J by 2 bases, 7 bases remained unmatched. CDR3 size: 16 residues. This CDR3 reads CASSPHPGQGTYEQYF. The DNA of the CDR3 is TGTGCCAGCTCACCGCATCCGGGACAGGGGACCTACGAGCAGTACTTC.

The chain uses TRBV7-9 and TRBJ2-1; the match to TRBD2 covers 11 bases. V was pared by 1 base and J by 4 bases, with 9 bases of the junction left unmatched. Germline CDR1 and CDR2: SEHNR and FQNEAQ (reference sequence). The CDR3 length is 18 residues. The CDR3: CASSLVLAGGPGYNEQFF. The CDR3 bases are TGTGCCAGCAGCTTAGTGCTAGCGGGAGGTCCGGGGTACAATGAGCAGTTCTTC.

The J gene is TRBJ2-1, the V gene TRBV6-1; D gene uncertain. Germline V gene data show CDR1 as MNHNS and CDR2 as SASEGT. The CDR3 contains 13 residues. V was trimmed by 3 bases and J by 6 bases, leaving 9 bases between them. DNA of the CDR3: TGTGCCAGCAGTGATGGGCCCAGCAATGAGCAGTTCTTC. Translation: CASSDGPSNEQFF.

The CDR3, as DNA: TGTGCCAGCAGCCCCGGGGGTAGGGGGGGCGAGACCCAGTACTTC. Translated: CASSPGGRGGETQYF. V and J are TRBV11-3 and TRBJ2-5; possible D gene TRBD2, 7 bases. The CDR3 runs to 15 residues. V lost 5 bases and J lost 5, with 18 bases in between. Germline V gene lookup returns CDR1 SGHNT and CDR2 YENEEA.

The chain joins TRBV28 to TRBJ2-7; the match to TRBD1 covers 7 bases. J lost 0 bases, V lost 1 base, and 9 bases had no gene match. The CDR3 is 17 residues long. Germline assignment: CDR1 MDHEN and CDR2 SYDVKM. CDR3 region: CASSLSKQGTVSYEQYF. The CDR3 DNA sequence: TGTGCCAGCAGTTTATCAAAACAGGGGACGGTCTCCTACGAGCAGTACTTC. Full variable domain (outside the CDR3, taken from reference TRBV28 and TRBJ2-7): DVKVTQSSRYLVKRTGEKVFLECVQDMDHENMFWYRQDPGLGLRLIYFSYDVKMKEKGDIPEGYSVSREKKERFSLILESASTNQTSMYLCASSLSKQGTVSYEQYFGPGTRLTVT.

This sequence joins TRBV19 and TRBJ1-4, with 9 bases matching TRBD1. CDR1 and CDR2 from the germline V gene are LNHDA and SQIVND (reference sequence). The V gene end was trimmed by 5 bases and the J gene end by 8 bases; junction bases not matched to a gene: 9. The CDR3 loop spans 15 amino acids. CDR3 residues: CASSPQTGGDEKLFF. Written as DNA, the CDR3 is TGTGCCAGTAGTCCCCAGACAGGGGGGGACGAAAAACTGTTTTTT.

The J gene is TRBJ1-4, the V gene TRBV9, with 8 bases lining up with TRBD1. The ends lost 1 base at V and 7 bases at J; junction bases unmatched: 9. There are 16 residues in the CDR3. Germline CDR1 and CDR2: SGDLS and YYNGEE. The CDR3 DNA sequence: TGTGCCAGCAGCGTATCGCAGGGGGCTGGAAGTGAAAAACTGTTTTTT. The encoded protein is CASSVSQGAGSEKLFF. The variable domain in full, completed from reference TRBV9 and TRBJ1-4, reads DSGVTQTPKHLITATGQRVTLRCSPRSGDLSVYWYQQSLDQGLQFLIQYYNGEERAKGNILERFSAQQFPDLHSELNLSSLELGDSALYFCASSVSQGAGSEKLFFGSGTQLSVL.

Only one count was recorded for this clone. The gene calls are TRBV6-5 and TRBJ1-1, with TRBD1 matching 12 bases. The germline V gene encodes CDR1 MNHEY and CDR2 SVGAGI. V was pared by 3 bases and J by 4 bases, with 6 bases of the junction left unmatched. The CDR3 sequence is 16 residues long. This CDR3 reads CASSYSGTGGGTEAFF. In DNA form, the CDR3 reads TGTGCCAGCAGTTATTCCGGGACAGGGGGCGGCACTGAAGCTTTCTTT.

The chain joins TRBV30 to TRBJ1-5, with 7 bases matching TRBD1. CDR1 and CDR2 (germline): GTSNPN, SVGIG (reference sequence). The CDR3 runs 13 residues. Losses at the gene ends were 5 bases for V and 7 bases for J; bases not matched to a gene: 8. In DNA, the CDR3 is TGTGCCTGGCAGGGCCAGGGGGACCAGCCCCAGCATTTT. Translated, it gives CAWQGQGDQPQHF.

This clone was recorded once. The chain combines TRBV5-1 with TRBJ2-3; 8 bases fit TRBD1. V dropped 0 bases and J dropped 1; count of bases not matched to a gene: 4. The CDR3 extends over 16 amino acids. Germline loops: CDR1 SGHRS, CDR2 YFSETQ. This CDR3 reads CASSLGRDRRTDTQYF. In nucleotides, the CDR3 is TGCGCCAGCAGCTTGGGGCGGGACAGGCGCACAGATACGCAGTATTTT.

This chain joins TRBV6-5 and TRBJ1-5; TRBD1 agrees at 7 bases. Losses at the gene ends were 5 bases for V and 6 bases for J; bases not matched to a gene: 4. Germline assignment: CDR1 MNHEY and CDR2 SVGAGI. This CDR3 comprises 13 residues. CDR3 nucleotides: TGTGCCAGCAGTCGGACAGGAGGTCAGCCCCAGCATTTT. It yields the protein CASSRTGGQPQHF.

This clone was recorded only once. The chain links TRBV19 to TRBJ1-1; no reliable D call. V lost 3 bases, J lost 4 bases, and 9 bases lay in between. The CDR3 spans 13 residues. Per germline, CDR1 LNHDA and CDR2 SQIVND (reference sequence). The CDR3 bases are TGTGCCAGTAGTATCCCGGGAGGCACTGAAGCTTTCTTT. This sequence encodes CASSIPGGTEAFF.